One sample yielded the 7 T cell receptor beta chains listed below, sequenced in a study of blood T cell repertoires in COVID-19. TCRdb's copy holds only in-frame clones and misses some; the assay was immunoSEQ multiplex PCR. Found here are 180,000 or so clones, approximately 88% of them singletons; the top ten hold around 7%. The sample taken for sequencing was peripheral blood. The receptors were gathered from a woman in her thirties or forties with COVID-19, enrolled during active disease.

For the CDR3, the DNA is TGTGCCAGCAGCGCAGGACAGATCTCTGGGGCCAACGTCCTGACTTTC. Translating it yields CASSAGQISGANVLTF. This rearrangement joins TRBV9 to TRBJ2-6; maybe TRBD1 (6 bases). The CDR3 is 16 residues long. Between the trimmed V and J ends, which lost 3 bases and 0 bases, there was a span of 10 bases. Germline V gene sequence: CDR1 SGDLS, CDR2 YYNGEE.

This chain uses TRBV28 with TRBJ2-7; 8 positions agree with TRBD1. Trimming took 4 bases from V and 0 from J; bases not matched to a gene: 2. This CDR3 contains 14 residues. Germline V gene data show CDR1 as MDHEN and CDR2 as SYDVKM. Here the CDR3 reads CASSWTGISYEQYF. The CDR3 coding sequence is TGTGCCAGCAGTTGGACAGGGATCTCCTACGAGCAGTACTTC.

The chain is built from TRBV11-2 and TRBJ2-5; 9 bases line up with TRBD2. Germline CDR1 SGHAT, CDR2 FQNNGV. The CDR3 contains 13 residues. The V segment lost 5 bases and the J segment 5 bases; nucleotides outside the gene matches: 3. The CDR3: CASSVGLAETQYF. CDR3 coding DNA: TGTGCCAGCAGCGTTGGACTAGCGGAGACCCAGTACTTC.

The rearrangement links TRBV7-8 to TRBJ2-4; weak D call: TRBD1 (5 bases). The V gene's germline CDR1 is SGHVS and CDR2 FQNEAQ. The V gene lost 5 bases and the J gene lost 1 base, with 15 bases spanning the gap. The CDR3 has 16 residues. The CDR3 region is CASSPKGVMAKNIQYF. The CDR3 DNA sequence: TGTGCCAGCAGCCCCAAAGGGGTAATGGCCAAAAACATTCAGTACTTC.

This chain uses TRBV5-1 with TRBJ2-3, with 10 nucleotides matching TRBD1. Per germline, CDR1 SGHRS and CDR2 YFSETQ. The junction had 12 bases not matched to a gene; V was cut back by 7 bases and J by 10 bases. The CDR3 loop spans 14 amino acids. The CDR3 coding sequence is TGCGCCAGCCGCCGGGACAGGGGTCGGTTCGCGCAGTATTTT. It encodes CASRRDRGRFAQYF.

Concerning this clone: A single base separates this from a much larger clone, so it may be a read error. The rearrangement joins TRBV2 to TRBJ1-1, with 7 bases fitting TRBD1. Germline trimming cut 8 bases from V and 0 bases from J; bases unmatched to any gene: 3. The CDR3 contains 13 residues. Germline V gives CDR1 SNHLY, CDR2 FYNNEI. The CDR3, as DNA: TGTGCCAGCCCGGGACAGATGAACACTGAAGCTTTCTTT. It yields the protein CASPGQMNTEAFF.

The chain is built from TRBV6-6 and TRBJ2-2, with 9 bases that match TRBD2. The germline gives CDR1 MNHNY, CDR2 SVGAGI (reference sequence). Germline trimming cut 6 bases from V and 9 bases from J; bases unmatched to any gene: 11. This CDR3 region has 15 residues. The CDR3 nucleotides are TGTGCCAGCAGCCTTAGCGGGGGAGGGGTCAGGGAGCTGTTTTTT. Amino acid sequence: CASSLSGGGVRELFF.